Listed below are T cell receptor beta chains from one sample, sequenced in a study of blood T cell repertoires in COVID-19. Produced via immunoSEQ multiplex PCR; TCRdb's table is partial and in-frame only. This table has about 50,000 clones, about 88% appearing once. Input material: peripheral blood. These receptors were taken from a human donor in a cohort sampled during active COVID-19. The CDR3 runs from the conserved cysteine through the conserved F or W. A D gene is named only where the DNA matches it firmly. Some rows have no size entry. The others give once, few or many, or a class for an expanded clone.

>NA|TRBD2|TRBJ2-1|TRBV5-1
CASSLSLAGGHNEQFF
TGCGCCAGCAGCTTGTCCCTAGCGGGGGGTCACAATGAGCAGTTCTTC
>NA|TRBD1|TRBJ2-2|TRBV7-9
CASRPTGYEELFF
TGTGCCAGCAGACCGACAGGGTACGAGGAGCTGTTTTTT
>NA|NA|TRBJ2-1|TRBV6-2/TRBV6-3
CASSYLTSFDEQFF
TGTGCCAGCAGTTACTTAACTAGCTTTGATGAGCAGTTCTTC
>NA|NA|TRBJ2-3|TRBV28
CASRTRLGTDTQYF
TGTGCCAGCAGGACTCGGCTGGGCACAGATACGCAGTATTTT
>once|NA|TRBJ1-4|TRBV29-1
CSALTAATNEKLFF
TGCAGCGCACTAACGGCAGCAACTAATGAAAAACTGTTTTTT
>once|NA|TRBJ2-6|TRBV5-6
CASSFGGTGANVLTF
TGTGCCAGCAGCTTTGGAGGCACTGGGGCCAACGTCCTGACTTTC
>NA|TRBD1|TRBJ1-1|TRBV15
CATSRDRDAEAFF
TGTGCCACCAGTAGGGACAGGGACGCTGAAGCTTTCTTT
>NA|TRBD2|TRBJ2-1|TRBV5-1
CASSLVGLAGRSSYNEQFF
TGCGCCAGCAGCTTGGTCGGACTAGCGGGAAGAAGCTCCTACAATGAGCAGTTCTTC
>once|TRBD1|TRBJ1-1|TRBV18
CASSPTGAGGTEAFF
TGTGCCAGCTCCCCAACAGGGGCAGGGGGCACTGAAGCTTTCTTT
>NA|TRBD2|TRBJ2-1|TRBV3-1/TRBV3-2
CASSQSGGAYNEQFF
TGTGCCAGCAGCCAAAGCGGGGGGGCTTACAATGAGCAGTTCTTC
>NA|TRBD1|TRBJ1-3|TRBV3-1/TRBV3-2
CASSETGGGFSGNTIYF
TGTGCCAGCAGCGAGACAGGGGGCGGGTTCTCTGGAAACACCATATATTTT
>NA|TRBD2|TRBJ2-3|TRBV7-9
CASSPRLAGSTDTQYF
TGTGCCAGCAGCCCCAGACTAGCGGGTAGCACAGATACGCAGTATTTT
>NA|TRBD1|TRBJ1-2|TRBV3-1/TRBV3-2
CASSQRDRGDGYTF
TGTGCCAGCAGCCAACGGGACAGGGGGGATGGCTACACCTTC
>NA|NA|TRBJ1-2|TRBV24-1
CATSQGGYGYTF
TGTGCCACCAGCCAGGGAGGGTATGGCTACACCTTC
>NA|NA|TRBJ1-6|TRBV19
CASSMASGLANSPLHF
TGTGCCAGTAGTATGGCCTCCGGACTGGCGAATTCACCCCTCCACTTT
>once|TRBD1|TRBJ1-2|TRBV27
CASSLVGKKTGGEGYTF
TGTGCCAGCAGTTTAGTGGGGAAGAAGACAGGGGGCGAAGGCTACACCTTC
>NA|TRBD1|TRBJ2-5|TRBV5-1
CASSHQGEETQYF
TGCGCCAGCAGCCATCAGGGGGAAGAGACCCAGTACTTC
>NA|NA|TRBJ2-3|TRBV4-1
CASSQDKVLETDTQYF
TGCGCCAGCAGCCAAGATAAGGTGCTAGAAACAGATACGCAGTATTTT
>NA|NA|TRBJ1-6|TRBV6-6
CASSSQGNSPLHF
TGTGCCAGCAGTTCGCAGGGAAATTCACCCCTCCACTTT
>NA|NA|TRBJ1-3|TRBV11-3
CASSLGQGTIYF
TGTGCCAGCAGCTTGGGGCAAGGCACCATATATTTT
>NA|TRBD1|TRBJ1-1|TRBV24-1
CATSDTGTGLNEAFF
TGTGCCACCAGTGACACCGGGACAGGGTTGAATGAAGCTTTCTTT
>NA|TRBD2|TRBJ2-4|TRBV5-4
CASSLEPSGAALRNIQYF
TGTGCCAGCAGCTTGGAGCCGAGCGGGGCTGCTCTGAGAAACATTCAGTACTTC
>NA|TRBD2|TRBJ2-5|TRBV4-1
CASSQDGLPREETQYF
TGCGCCAGCAGCCAAGATGGGTTGCCGCGGGAGGAGACCCAGTACTTC